These 6 T cell receptor beta chains came from one sample sequenced in a study of blood T cell repertoires in COVID-19. Here immunoSEQ multiplex PCR was the method, and the copy in TCRdb shows in-frame clones only, minus some. This table has tens of thousands of clones, about 89% appearing once. The sample was peripheral blood. The receptor source for this set is a man aged 55 to 70 with COVID-19, enrolled during active disease.

This clone appeared once. The gene calls are TRBV9 and TRBJ2-7; 9 bases are a match to TRBD1. The V gene end was trimmed by 2 bases and the J gene end by 2 bases; junction bases not matched to a gene: 8. The CDR3 extends over 16 amino acids. The germline gives CDR1 SGDLS, CDR2 YYNGEE. The chain's CDR3 is CASSVGTGPETYEQYF. The CDR3 bases are TGTGCCAGCAGCGTCGGGACAGGGCCGGAAACCTACGAGCAGTACTTC. Full variable domain (remainder filled in from reference TRBV9 and TRBJ2-7): DSGVTQTPKHLITATGQRVTLRCSPRSGDLSVYWYQQSLDQGLQFLIQYYNGEERAKGNILERFSAQQFPDLHSELNLSSLELGDSALYFCASSVGTGPETYEQYFGPGTRLTVT.

The chain is built from TRBV24-1 and TRBJ1-5, with 8 positions matching TRBD1. The CDR3 runs to 13 residues. The germline V gene has CDR1 KGHDR and CDR2 SFDVKD. The junction had 5 bases not matched to a gene; V was cut back by 4 bases and J by 10 bases. The CDR3 coding sequence is TGTGCCACCAGTGACCCAGGGGGCCGACCCCAGCATTTT. It specifies CATSDPGGRPQHF.

The count of this clone is one. The chain joins TRBV15 to TRBJ1-1; D is undetermined. The CDR3 is 14 residues long. Germline loops: CDR1 LNHNV, CDR2 YYDKDF (reference sequence). The ends were cut back, 5 bases at V and 0 bases at J, with 10 bases in the middle. This CDR3 reads CATSGEGLNTEAFF. CDR3 nucleotide sequence: TGTGCCACCAGCGGTGAGGGATTGAACACTGAAGCTTTCTTT.

V gene TRBV7-3 combines with J gene TRBJ2-1; TRBD2 aligns across 8 bases. The CDR3 consists of 15 residues. Germline V gene data show CDR1 as SGHTA and CDR2 as FQGTGA. The J segment lost 2 bases and the V segment lost 5 bases, leaving 5 bases of the junction unmatched. As DNA, the CDR3 is TGTGCCAGCAGCCCCACTAGCGGAGCCTACAATGAGCAGTTCTTC. Its protein is CASSPTSGAYNEQFF.

The chain employs TRBV11-2 and TRBJ1-1; 7 bases match TRBD1. Unmatched junction bases numbered 4, after V lost 3 bases and J lost 3 bases. The germline CDR1 and CDR2 sequences are SGHAT and FQNNGV. This CDR3 comprises 14 residues. As DNA, the CDR3 is TGTGCCAGCAGCTTGGGGACAGCACACACTGAAGCTTTCTTT. Residues: CASSLGTAHTEAFF.

V is TRBV24-1 and J is TRBJ1-2, with D perhaps TRBD1 (5 bases). Trimming took 0 bases from V and 7 from J, leaving 8 bases between them. Germline V gene sequence: CDR1 KGHDR, CDR2 SFDVKD. CDR3 size: 13 residues. The CDR3 DNA sequence: TGTGCCACCAGTGATTTGATCGGGGGTGGCTACACCTTC. It yields the protein CATSDLIGGGYTF.